This TCR beta chain is drawn from a study of cytomegalovirus exposure and HLA in healthy donors (dated by TCRdb to 2015 to 2018). About the full investigation: According to an earlier analysis of a few hundred of the donors, 150 million to 200 million T cells yielded roughly 110 million unique TCR beta sequences and around 280 Gb of sequence data. Around 300 gigabases of sequencing data and approximately 84 million unique TCR sequences were included in an early release covering around 600 HLA-typed donors. The genetic ancestry cluster associated with self-reported Caucasian donors included 70% to 85% of the roughly 380 genotyped donors. The study was designed to test whether signatures of past pathogen exposure could be identified by cataloging public T cell receptors. The T cell repertoires of some 700 subjects were profiled by immunosequencing and related to cytomegalovirus serostatus. Besides the first cohort of more than 650 subjects, a separate validation cohort made up of 90 to 150 different subjects was used. The study combined high-throughput TCR immunosequencing, statistical association of individual TCRs with disease status, and machine learning to predict cytomegalovirus infection status. To study patterns of TCR occurrence, a later analysis re-analyzed previously published TCR beta repertoires from 500 to 850 donors and added high-resolution HLA genotyping. Rather than drawing on any new phenotypic data, the later analysis identified candidate immune exposures from TCR beta sequences and the way those sequences occurred across donors. In an earlier analysis of a few hundred of the donors, high-throughput TCR beta sequencing was used to judge whether each TCR beta V gene segment behaved as functional or pseudogenic. Donor age, sex, ethnicity and CMV serostatus were compiled together with the repertoire data. A later genetic analysis used genome-wide SNP genotypes for about three fifths of the 666 donors, treating that subset as a discovery cohort. Every discovery cohort repertoire had been produced on one sequencing platform. HLA typing included class I and class II loci at four-digit resolution. The number of typed donors differed by locus: roughly 629-640 for A, B, C, DRB1 and DQB1; 522 for DQA1; some 610 for DPA1; and some 430 for DPB1. Several DR-DQ haplotypes were treated as single units for association and clustering because of strong linkage in the cohort. On average, roughly 200,000 unique TCR beta nucleotide sequences were sequenced per donor among more than 350 genotyped donors of the cohort, with roughly 18% of those sequences being non-productive. What the work shows at the level of the full study, not this receptor alone: Specific HLA alleles were associated with 15,000 to 20,000 TCR beta sequences at a false discovery rate of 0.05 in a later analysis. Because HLA typing was unavailable for some donors at each locus, only the typed subset was used in association tests. In vitro tests confirmed that three of the cytomegalovirus-associated TCR beta chains recognize cytomegalovirus antigens. The authors suggested that the approach could potentially be extended to other disease states and immunological phenotypes. According to a later analysis, TCR association rates differed among HLA loci, with DRB1 alleles showing the most associated TCRs and HLA-C alleles showing the fewest. Correlated functional status among segregating V segments might reflect linkage disequilibrium, but an unknown experimental factor could not be ruled out. Compared with equally common non-associated chains, HLA-associated TCR beta chains in a later analysis were more clonally expanded and had lower generation probabilities. When HLA alleles, especially DR and DQ, strongly co-occurred, TCR associations were difficult to assign to individual alleles. A later analysis found that most CMV-associated TCR beta chains appeared HLA-restricted, with HLA associations seemingly driven largely by CMV exposure. Immune exposure information for the cohort was limited to CMV serostatus. A total of about 180 TCR beta chains were listed by the study as associated with cytomegalovirus. Sequencing depth was assumed to be roughly uniform across donors in the presence/absence analyses, though that assumption may not hold. In an earlier analysis of about 600 of the donors, most TCR beta V segments appeared in productive rearrangements about 87% or about 30% of the time, broadly matching IMGT annotations. Several of the top co-occurrence clusters appeared to be linked to parvovirus B19, influenza, CMV and Epstein-Barr virus, according to a later analysis. The cohort was sequenced for TCR beta chains only, and without alpha or paired-chain data the features that could be detected were limited. An association between a missense DCLRE1C variant and V-gene and J-gene trimming of TCR beta chains was found in a later genetic analysis and replicated in an independent cohort. A cluster of highly shared sequence variants was judged likely to be a technical artifact of the sequencing pipeline. According to a later genetic analysis, donors in an Asian-associated ancestry cluster had fewer N-insertions in productive TCRs than the approximately 670-donor mean. Across donors, most TCR sequences were observed very rarely, whereas some public TCRs were present in many individuals. The 87-base-pair reads could not distinguish some IMGT-functional V segments, including TRBV6-2 and TRBV6-3, so those segments were excluded. A further reported finding was that TCR beta sequences accurately predicted the HLA-A and HLA-B alleles for most subjects in the first cohort. Cytomegalovirus status was reported to be diagnosed by the classifier with high specificity and sensitivity in both the original and validation cohorts. The earlier analysis of approximately 540 of the donors excluded fewer than 20 rarely observed V segments, including chromosome 9 orphons, because counts were too low.

The germline V gene supplies CDR1 SNHLY and CDR2 FYNNEI. Cut back by 7 bases and 2 bases, the V and J ends lie 17 bases apart. The CDR3 runs 15 amino acids, cysteine and phenylalanine included. Only the CDR3 DNA is retained, 45 bases long and in frame from the first base. The cohort was made up of roughly 670 healthy bone marrow donors. At the time of sampling, all cohort members were nominally healthy, though unrecorded immune exposures were likely present. The donor was CMV seropositive and belonged to the group of over 250 seropositive cohort members. Every donor gave a peripheral blood sample, and the peripheral blood mononuclear cells from that sample were used for TCR beta sequencing. The Qiagen DNeasy Blood Extraction Kit was used to extract genomic DNA from the blood cell samples. On this clone itself: Its antigen is still unknown. Base qualities are not at hand, and no much larger clone is one base apart.

Libraries came from the immunoSEQ multiplex PCR assay. For the multiplex PCR, a mixture combining 60 forward primers for TCR Vbeta segments and 13 reverse primers for TCR Jbeta segments was used. A multiplex PCR assay on genomic DNA amplified the CDR3 region of rearranged TCR beta genes. On the Illumina HiSeq System, the amplified TCR beta libraries were sequenced as 87-base-pair reads. Per the authors' processing: In a later analysis, tens of millions of unique TCR beta chains were counted across the roughly 670 repertoires, and roughly 11 million of these chains were shared by at least two donors. Raw reads were error-corrected and collapsed into unique sequences with a nearest-neighbor algorithm that merged closely related sequences to remove PCR and sequencing errors. CDR3 sequences were aligned to IMGT reference sequences to assign V, D and J gene segments. For a sequence to be retained, at least a six-nucleotide match to both a V gene segment and a J gene segment was required. A rearrangement was called productive if the CDR3 had no stop codons and remained in frame with V and J, and every other rearrangement was called non-productive. Following IMGT convention, CDR3 was defined as the stretch from the second conserved V-encoded cysteine up to the conserved J-encoded phenylalanine. Sequences without an unambiguous match to a single V gene segment were excluded from the earlier analysis of a few hundred of the donors. In an earlier analysis of 587 of the donors, V segments were called functional above 56.7% productive rearrangements and were called segregating when the between-donor standard deviation exceeded 5%. A statistical classification framework was built to diagnose cytomegalovirus status from the catalog of TCR beta chain sequences. In a later analysis, V and J genes were assigned by comparing TCR nucleotide sequences against IMGT/GENE-DB human TR gene sequences. The TCRdist pipeline was used in a later analysis to assign CDR3 sequences and most-parsimonious VDJ recombination scenarios. In a later analysis, every TCR beta chain was defined by the combination of its CDR3 amino acid sequence and its V-gene family, and reads without a unique V-gene family were dropped. To address suspected cross-contamination and a sequencing artifact, a later analysis removed over 500 highly shared, low-generation-probability nucleotide sequences. In a later analysis, a clonal expansion index for each public chain was calculated from normalized within-repertoire ranks of inferred template counts. A later analysis computed generation probabilities with a VDJ recombination model fitted to out-of-frame rearrangements, and checked the results against IGoR. In a later analysis, hypergeometric tests were used to score TCR-TCR, TCR-HLA and TCR-CMV co-occurrence, with a repertoire-size bias correction applied to TCR pairs. In a later analysis, false discovery rates were estimated by permuting HLA or CMV assignments 20 times. In a later analysis, co-occurring TCRs were grouped with DBSCAN, and TCRdist sequence similarity was added when clustering was performed within HLA-allele-positive subsets. Co-occurrence clustering excluded repertoires with fewer than 30,000 or more than 120,000 public chains, plus five with anomalous nucleotide sharing. TCRdb provides this immuneACCESS table in a form limited to in-frame rearrangements. Some clones are lacking; in checked studies, under half of them reflect an unresolved V gene, and why the rest are absent is not known. V, J and clone size are taken as reported in that table, and D and trimming were inferred from the DNA itself. Across this sample there are roughly 150,000 clones, with roughly two thirds seen only once. The ten largest clonotypes hold about 5.4% of the sample.

Here the chain combines TRBV2 and TRBJ1-2; the best D guess is TRBD1, with 5 bases matching. Sequences were obtained from PBMCs. The TCR sequence derives from a woman between 18 and 30 years old in good health and CMV-seropositive. The CDR3 reads as follows: CASKPGVTSNYGYTF. The DNA sequence is as follows: TGTGCCAGCAAACCGGGGGTAACGTCGAACTATGGCTACACCTTC.